This T cell receptor (beta chain) was documented in a study of blood T cell repertoires in COVID-19. About the research overall: Acute and convalescent COVID-19 specimens originated in the United States, Italy and Spain.

The V and J ends lost 5 bases and 0 bases respectively, with 16 bases between them. Germline-derived CDR1 and CDR2 are SGHAT and FQNNGV. The CDR3 runs to 16 residues. TCRdb's copy holds only in-frame clones and misses some; the assay was immunoSEQ multiplex PCR. The table lists 150,000 to 200,000 clones, 84% of them singletons, with less than 3.5% in the top ten. The V call is TRBV11-2, the J call TRBJ2-5; D is ambiguous. Sequenced sample: PBMCs or T cells enriched from blood (not recorded which). This clonotype was sampled from a woman under 40 who had been exposed to COVID-19. CDR3 in amino acids: CASSPRIGLYQETQYF. Written as DNA, the CDR3 is TGTGCCAGCAGCCCCCGTATTGGGCTGTACCAAGAGACCCAGTACTTC.